The present entry profiles one TCR beta chain with its context. This sample stems from a study of blood T cell repertoires in COVID-19. The CDR3 loop spans 14 amino acids. The V gene's germline CDR1 is MDHEN and CDR2 SYDVKM. V was clipped by 5 bases and J by 8 bases; unmatched bases: 7. As originally analysed: Reference gene primer amplification in the assay estimated nucleated cell counts. Sequenced by immunoSEQ multiplex PCR; TCRdb stores in-frame clones only, minus some. The V and J calls and clone size come from that table; D and trimming were worked out from the DNA. Found here are 250,000 to 300,000 clones, about 90% of them singletons; the top ten hold 2.2%.

The chain couples TRBV28 to TRBJ1-2; 11 bases agree with TRBD1. What was sequenced was peripheral blood. The clonotype was recovered from a woman aged 45-59 years who had recovered from COVID-19. CDR3 bases: TGTGCCAGCAGTCGGACAGGGGGCGCTGGGGGCTACACCTTC. This codes for CASSRTGGAGGYTF.